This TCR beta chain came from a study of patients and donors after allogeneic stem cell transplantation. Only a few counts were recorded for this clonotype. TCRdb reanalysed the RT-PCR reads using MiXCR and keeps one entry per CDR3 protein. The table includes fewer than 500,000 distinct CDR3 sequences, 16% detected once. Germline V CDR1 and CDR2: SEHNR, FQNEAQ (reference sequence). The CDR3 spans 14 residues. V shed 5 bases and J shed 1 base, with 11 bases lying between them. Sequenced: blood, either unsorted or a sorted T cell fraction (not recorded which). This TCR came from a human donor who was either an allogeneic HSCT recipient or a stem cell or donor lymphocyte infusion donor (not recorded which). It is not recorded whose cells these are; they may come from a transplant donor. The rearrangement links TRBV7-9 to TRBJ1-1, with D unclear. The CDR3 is CASSPEAANTEAFF. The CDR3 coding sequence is TGTGCCAGCAGCCCGGAGGCAGCGAACACTGAAGCTTTCTTT. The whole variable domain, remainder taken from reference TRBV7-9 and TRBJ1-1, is DTGVSQNPRHKITKRGQNVTFRCDPISEHNRLYWYRQTLGQGPEFLTYFQNEAQLEKSRLLSDRFSAERPKGSFSTLEIQRTEQGDSAMYLCASSPEAANTEAFFGQGTRLTVV.